This T cell receptor beta chain was observed in a study of identical twins. Study-level points and caveats: It was cross-sectional statistical analysis, not following the same donors, that the conclusions relied on. Zero-insertion results could be subject to partial confounding by invariant MAIT and iNKT cells.

Note on this clonotype: Antigen: not known.

V was shortened by 6 bases and J by 3 bases, with 11 bases between the two germline ends. The CDR3 is 13 amino acids. Per germline, CDR1 SEHNR and CDR2 FQNEAQ (reference sequence). A template switching step contributed a universal primer site, while unique molecular identifiers were present in the cDNA. TCRdb redid the calling of the 5' RACE reads with MiXCR, one entry per CDR3 protein. The repertoire holds 300,000 to 400,000 distinct CDR3 sequences, with 10% to 15% as singletons. This sample was also put to use in a study of yellow fever vaccine responses in identical twins.

The chain combines TRBV7-9 with TRBJ1-1, with D possibly matching TRBD1 (5 bases). This TCR derives from a woman younger than 30 in good health. Sequences were obtained from CD8+ T cells sorted from blood. DNA of the CDR3: TGTGCCAGCAGAGGGGTAATGGACACTGAAGCTTTCTTT. Residues: CASRGVMDTEAFF.